A selection of T cell receptor beta chains follows, all from one sample in a study of OX40 agonist ivuxolimab in advanced cancers. Sequencing used immunoSEQ multiplex PCR; TCRdb keeps in-frame clones, though not all of them. The table records over 55,000 clones, about 79% of them present only once. The material sequenced was CD4+ or CD8+ T cells sorted from blood, taken in a trial of the OX40 agonist ivuxolimab. The receptor set was obtained from an adult with an advanced solid tumor such as melanoma, head and neck, liver or kidney cancer. The CDR3 runs from the conserved cysteine through the conserved F or W. A D gene is named only where the DNA matches it firmly. Where a row states a size, it is once, few, many or the class of an expanded clone; other rows omit it.

>TRBJ2-1|TRBV9|12|-|-
TGTGCCAGCAGCGTAGACGGGGATGAGCAGTTCTTC
CASSVDGDEQFF
>TRBJ1-4|TRBV19|13|-|-
TGTGCCAGTAGTATCGGTCCCGGGGAAAAACTGTTTTTT
CASSIGPGEKLFF
>TRBJ1-1|TRBV11-1|13|-|-
TGTGCCAGCAGCTTATCCAGGGGCACTGAAGCTTTCTTT
CASSLSRGTEAFF
>TRBJ2-3|TRBV2|16|TRBD2|-
TGTGCCAGCAGTGAAGTCCCTAGCGGGGACACAGATACGCAGTATTTT
CASSEVPSGDTDTQYF
>TRBJ1-4|TRBV6-5|14|-|few
TGTGCCAGCAGGAGACACGCAACTAATGAAAAACTGTTTTTT
CASRRHATNEKLFF
>TRBJ2-2|TRBV7-3|14|-|-
TGTGCCAGCAGCTCCATTACAAACACCGGGGAGCTGTTTTTT
CASSSITNTGELFF
>TRBJ1-1|TRBV28|14|-|once
TGTGCCAGCACGCGAGGACAGCAGAACACTGAAGCTTTCTTT
CASTRGQQNTEAFF
>TRBJ2-3|TRBV15|14|-|-
TGTGCCACCAGCAGGTCACTCGGCACAGATACGCAGTATTTT
CATSRSLGTDTQYF
>TRBJ1-6|TRBV6-5|14|-|-
TGTGCCAGCAGCCCCACTTTCAGCGGCTCACCCCTCCACTTT
CASSPTFSGSPLHF
>TRBJ1-3|TRBV7-3|14|-|-
TGTGCCAGCAGCTTAGCGGGTGGTGGAAACACCATATATTTT
CASSLAGGGNTIYF
>TRBJ1-1|TRBV4-3|15|-|-
TGCGCCAGCAGCCCTAGCGCGGGGGCGAGCACTGAAGCTTTCTTT
CASSPSAGASTEAFF
>TRBJ1-2|TRBV2|15|-|once
TGTGCCAGCAGTGAATCCCAGGGGCGCCTGGGGGGCTACACCTTC
CASSESQGRLGGYTF
>TRBJ1-1|TRBV28|11|-|-
TGTGCCAGCGACGCCAACAACGAGGCTTTCTTT
CASDANNEAFF
>TRBJ2-7|TRBV30|15|-|-
TGTGCCTGGAGTCCGACAGAACTAAGCCCCTACGAGCAGTACTTC
CAWSPTELSPYEQYF